This T cell receptor beta chain was identified in a study of cytomegalovirus exposure and HLA in healthy donors. Study-level points and caveats: Analysis was carried out at a later point, and it linked a missense DCLRE1C variant to TCR beta V- and J-gene trimming. The Asian-associated ancestry cluster reportedly had fewer N-insertions than the approximately 670-donor mean in a later analysis.

V was cut by 0 bases and J by 5 bases, with 11 bases left in between. The CDR3 is made up of 15 amino acids. This clone was seen a few times. Antigen specificity is unknown. The PCR ran on 60 Vbeta and 13 Jbeta primers. Profiling relied on immunoSEQ multiplex PCR, and the TCRdb table lists in-frame clones only, not all of them. This sample has hundreds of thousands of clones; approximately 90% occur once, and the top ten carry approximately 1%. The origin of this receptor is a woman in her late teens or twenties in good health and CMV-seronegative. The rearrangement links TRBV23-1 to TRBJ1-5, with D possibly matching TRBD1 (5 bases). TRBV23-1 is designated an ORF whose function remains uncertain. The sample comprised PBMCs. CDR3 region: CASSQSGGKDQPQHF. The CDR3 nucleotides are TGCGCCAGCAGTCAATCCGGGGGGAAAGATCAGCCCCAGCATTTT.